The T cell receptor (beta chain) under discussion was sequenced for a study of T cell responses to AZD1222 COVID-19 vaccine (dated by TCRdb to the early 2020s). For the study in its entirety: AZD1222 recipients given second doses at about 4 weeks or at about 12 weeks were pooled, since spike-specific TCR depth and breadth were not found to differ between the two schedules. TCR sequencing was performed for roughly 240 trial participants, of whom 200 to 220 were given two doses of AZD1222 and around 25 were given two doses of MenACWY control vaccine. Trial participants were enrolled by age into 18-55, 56-69 and 70-plus year subgroups, with 148, 28 and 57 TCR-sequenced participants respectively. Broad study findings and their caveats: Conclusions about previously exposed vaccinees were limited because only six or seven AZD1222 recipients were SARS-CoV-2 seropositive at baseline. Because no day 14 peak-response samples were available, repertoires were characterized only after the peak T cell response. The 56-69-year group was small, and its depth increase did not reach significance, likely because of low power. Vaccine-associated CD4 TCRs spanned the whole spike protein, with dominant responses in regions 160-218 and 743-854. After two AZD1222 doses, spike-specific TCR breadth and depth were significantly higher than at day 0 and than in MenACWY recipients. Reportedly, close to half of the unique spike-specific TCRs recognized epitopes lying outside the regions that are mutated in the B.1.351 and B.1.1.7 variants. Participants were mostly white British and included more females than males, and it was suggested by the authors that clonal diversity may have been underestimated.

V is pared back by 2 bases and J by 4 bases, with 11 bases lying between the germline termini. The germline V gene (reference sequence) supplies CDR1 MNHNY and CDR2 SVGAGI. Its CDR3 holds 14 amino acids, cysteine through phenylalanine. Just the 42-base CDR3 DNA is kept, in frame starting at base 1. The time point label of this sample denotes: baseline before first vaccination. Vaccinee samples were obtained from the UK trials COV001 and COV002, which included a single-blind randomized controlled phase 2/3 trial of AZD1222 (ChAdOx1 nCoV-19) in healthy adults. Trial participant PBMC samples were collected at day 0 and day 28 after the second dose for TCRbeta chain sequencing. Notes on this clone: The target of this receptor is not known. Qualities for individual bases were not recorded, and no much larger clone is one base off.

The CDR3 regions of human TCRbeta chains were subjected to immunosequencing. As for the original processing: TCRs in the repertoires were matched against a reference library of SARS-CoV-2-specific TCRs that had been generated with the MIRA antigen-specificity platform. Breadth was defined as the fraction of unique TCRs that were SARS-CoV-2-associated. Depth was defined as the fraction of total T cells that were SARS-CoV-2-associated. Using the MIRA data, each spike-specific TCR was assigned both to the spike region to which the TCR was reactive and to a CD4 or CD8 class. Log10-transformed breadth and depth values were compared by one-way ANOVA with Sidak's multiple comparisons tests. TCRdb's version of the immuneACCESS table is confined to in-frame rearrangements and falls short of the full clone set. An unresolved V gene accounts for under half of the shortfall where checked; the remainder is of unknown origin. The V and J calls and clone size are taken from that table; D and trimming were inferred from the DNA. The sample contains some 190,000 clones, around 92% of them found a single time. The ten largest clones take up 1% to 1.5% of the sample.

The specimen was peripheral blood, collected on day 0 of AZD1222 vaccination. The rearrangement joined TRBV6-6 to TRBJ2-5, and perhaps TRBD1 as D gene, on 6 matching bases. The clonotype was recovered from an adult in good health. The CDR3 is CASSYHTGPETQYF. The nucleotide sequence reads TGTGCCAGCAGTTACCATACAGGGCCAGAGACCCAGTACTTC.